The sequence of this T cell receptor (beta chain) was determined in a study of T cell repertoires in cytomegalovirus infection. About the research overall: CMV epitopes used comprised recently identified HLA-C-restricted ones and well-studied HLA-B-restricted ones. Matching HLA type and CMV infection were both indicated by public TCR beta signatures.

TCRdb ran MiXCR on the reads and lists one entry per CDR3 protein. The sample contains roughly 150,000 distinct CDR3 sequences, less than 25% of which appear only once. Study-wide findings and caveats: Dominating the ex vivo response were TCR beta clonotypes that were CMV-specific and HLA-C-restricted.

This clonotype was seen a few times. Its cognate antigen is unknown. CDR3 length: 14 residues. Germline V gene sequence: CDR1 SGHVS, CDR2 FQNEAQ. This sequence joins TRBV7-8 and TRBJ2-1, with a weak D call TRBD2 (6 bases). This sequence was found in a human donor in good health (CMV status not recorded). Some clones in this sample may be carry-over from other donors' samples. The sample consisted of CD8+ T cells from cultured PBMCs, taken from culture after CMV antigen stimulation. The CDR3 coding sequence is TGTGCTGGTGGAGGGTCCCTCCATTACAATGAGCAGTTCTTC. Translated, it gives CAGGGSLHYNEQFF.